These T cell receptor beta chains were read from a single sample in a study of CDR3 diversity in severe acne. From the PCR reads, TCRdb called clonotypes with MiXCR, one entry per CDR3 protein. The sample records about 85,000 distinct CDR3 sequences, roughly half being singletons. Sequenced sample: blood. The receptors shown here come from a male donor in good health, serving as a control. CDR3s include the opening cysteine and the closing phenylalanine or tryptophan. D genes are given only for firm matches. Clone size is stated in some rows and not others, as once, few, many or a class when expanded.

many,TRBJ2-7,TRBD1,16,TRBV4-2,CASSRGRDSGTYEQYF,TGTGCCAGCAGCCGGGGCCGGGACAGCGGCACCTACGAGCAGTACTTC
.,TRBJ2-7,TRBD2,14,TRBV5-6,CVSSWGGAIYEQYF,TGTGTCAGCAGCTGGGGAGGGGCCATCTACGAGCAGTACTTC
.,TRBJ2-1,TRBD2,18,TRBV2,CASSGLGGGAGNYNEQFF,TGTGCCAGCAGTGGCCTGGGTGGGGGAGCGGGGAATTACAATGAGCAGTTCTTC
.,TRBJ1-6,TRBD1,13,TRBV20-1,CSARDETGSALHF,TGCAGTGCTAGGGATGAGACAGGGTCGGCCCTCCACTTT
.,TRBJ2-1,.,15,TRBV15,CATALMGRINNEQFF,TGTGCCACCGCACTAATGGGACGGATCAACAATGAGCAGTTCTTC
.,TRBJ1-6,.,14,TRBV5-4,CASSSGENNSPLHF,TGTGCCAGCAGCTCGGGGGAGAATAATTCACCCCTCCACTTT
.,TRBJ2-5,.,16,TRBV20-1,CSVLGTEDVSQETQYF,TGCAGCGTCCTGGGCACAGAGGACGTGAGTCAAGAGACCCAGTACTTC
.,TRBJ1-6,TRBD1,14,TRBV20-1,CSAAEQGWNSPLHF,TGCAGTGCTGCTGAACAGGGGTGGAATTCACCCCTCCACTTT
many,TRBJ1-5,.,16,TRBV28,CASSLPGGYSNQPQHF,TGTGCCAGCAGTTTACCGGGCGGATATAGCAATCAGCCCCAGCATTTT
.,TRBJ1-2,TRBD1,15,TRBV7-9,CASSVGTASDYGYTF,TGTGCCAGCAGTGTGGGGACAGCTTCTGACTATGGCTACACCTTC
few,TRBJ2-2,.,15,TRBV7-3,CASSAILAPTGELFF,TGTGCCAGCAGCGCGATCCTAGCGCCCACCGGGGAGCTGTTTTTT
many,TRBJ1-5,.,14,TRBV25-1,CASSAGVDNQPQHF,TGTGCCAGCAGTGCAGGGGTGGACAATCAGCCCCAGCATTTT
medium-sized,TRBJ1-6,.,17,TRBV12-3/TRBV12-4,CASTLGTPTSYNSPLHF,TGTGCCAGCACCTTGGGGACACCCACCTCCTATAATTCACCCCTCCACTTT
few,TRBJ2-7,TRBD2,14,TRBV4-1,CASKSTSGSYEQYF,TGCGCCAGCAAGAGCACTAGCGGGAGCTACGAGCAGTACTTC
.,TRBJ2-7,TRBD2,14,TRBV6-5,CASSPGTSSYEQYF,TGTGCCAGCAGCCCCGGGACTAGTAGCTACGAGCAGTACTTC
many,TRBJ2-3,TRBD2,16,TRBV4-1,CASSKLAGGSTDTQYF,TGCGCCAGCAGCAAACTAGCGGGAGGTAGCACAGATACGCAGTATTTT
.,TRBJ2-7,TRBD2,14,TRBV20-1,CSASDAGGGNEQYF,TGCAGTGCTAGCGACGCGGGAGGGGGAAACGAGCAGTACTTC
.,TRBJ1-6,TRBD1,16,TRBV14,CASSHPTGTGGSPLHF,TGTGCCAGCAGCCACCCGACCGGGACAGGAGGTTCACCCCTCCACTTT
many,TRBJ2-1,TRBD2,14,TRBV18,CASRQTSGSDEQFF,TGTGCCAGCCGACAAACTAGCGGGAGTGATGAGCAGTTCTTC
.,TRBJ2-7,TRBD2,14,TRBV7-8,CASSSPPLAEAQYF,TGTGCCAGCAGCTCTCCTCCTCTAGCGGAAGCGCAGTACTTC
many,TRBJ1-4,.,16,TRBV5-1,CASSERVVGPEEKLFF,TGCGCCAGCAGTGAAAGAGTGGTAGGGCCTGAAGAAAAACTGTTTTTT
few,TRBJ1-4,.,12,TRBV6-5,CASRTETEKLFF,TGTGCCAGCAGGACGGAGACGGAAAAACTGTTTTTT
.,TRBJ2-7,TRBD1,15,TRBV10-3,CAISETGQGKYEQYF,TGTGCCATCAGTGAGACTGGACAGGGCAAATACGAGCAGTACTTC
.,TRBJ2-6,.,15,TRBV25-1,CASGSGYSGANVPTF,TGTGCCAGCGGTTCGGGTTACTCTGGGGCCAACGTCCCGACTTTC
many,TRBJ1-5,TRBD1,15,TRBV27,CASRQGSYSNQPQHF,TGTGCCAGCAGACAGGGGTCCTATAGCAATCAGCCCCAGCATTTT
.,TRBJ1-6,.,14,TRBV3-1,CASSLSWGNSPLHF,TGTGCCAGCAGCCTTAGTTGGGGTAATTCACCCCTCCACTTT
.,TRBJ2-7,.,12,TRBV7-9,CASSTRQLEQYF,TGTGCCAGCAGCACAAGACAGCTCGAGCAGTACTTC
.,TRBJ2-7,.,17,TRBV9,CASSVAGTAGIVYEQYF,TGTGCCAGCAGCGTAGCTGGTACGGCGGGCATTGTCTACGAGCAGTACTTC